Sequencing of this T cell receptor (beta chain) was carried out in a study of CD8 T cells in Susac syndrome. Findings and caveats of the study: The study recognized that the number of individuals in its TCR sequencing and HLA analysis was relatively small.

Germline CDR1 SGHDT, CDR2 YYEEEE. Trimming removed 0 bases at V and 5 bases at J, with 9 bases between. The CDR3 is 14 amino acids. The study sequenced TCR beta in blood CD8+ and CD4+ T cells. TEMRA cells were FACS-enriched, unlike CD8+ and CD4+ T cells, which were negatively isolated. Random hexamers served to reverse transcribe roughly 0.5 to 1 ug RNA. The CDR3 of TCR beta was amplified by immunoSEQ multiplex PCR across 54 Vbeta and 13 Jbeta. TCRdb re-called the immunoSEQ multiplex PCR reads with MiXCR, one entry per CDR3 protein. The repertoire holds 150,000 to 200,000 distinct CDR3 sequences, with around 93% as singletons. There are a few counts of this clonotype. No antigen is known for it.

The TCR originated in a human donor in good health. Sequencing was done on a sample of CD4+ T cells from PBMCs. V and J are TRBV5-6 and TRBJ1-5; D is unclear. The CDR3 DNA reads TGTGCCAGCAGCTTGGCCGGTGGGGATCAGCCCCAGCATTTT. Amino acid sequence: CASSLAGGDQPQHF.